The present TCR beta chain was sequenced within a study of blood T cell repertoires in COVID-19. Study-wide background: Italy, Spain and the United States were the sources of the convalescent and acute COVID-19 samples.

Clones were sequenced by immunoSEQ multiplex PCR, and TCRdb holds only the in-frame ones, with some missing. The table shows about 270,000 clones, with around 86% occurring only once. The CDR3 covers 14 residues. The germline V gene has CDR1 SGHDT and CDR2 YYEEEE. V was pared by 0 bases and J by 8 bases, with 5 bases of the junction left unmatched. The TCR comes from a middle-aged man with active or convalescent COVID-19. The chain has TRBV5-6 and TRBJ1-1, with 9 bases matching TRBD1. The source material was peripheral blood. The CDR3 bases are TGTGCCAGCAGCTTGGGGGACAGGGTGGTGGAAGCTTTCTTT. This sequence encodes CASSLGDRVVEAFF. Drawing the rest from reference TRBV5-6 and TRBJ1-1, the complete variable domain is DAGVTQSPTHLIKTRGQQVTLRCSPKSGHDTVSWYQQALGQGPQFIFQYYEEEERQRGNFPDRFSGHQFPNYSSELNVNALLLGDSALYLCASSLGDRVVEAFFGQGTRLTVV.